A selection of T cell receptor beta chains follows, all from one sample in a study of metastatic and nonmetastatic thyroid tumors. Using MiXCR, TCRdb re-called clones from the PCR reads. The data show around 20,000 clones, roughly 33% seen once. The sequenced material came from adjacent normal tissue. The receptors derive from a female donor with papillary thyroid cancer or a benign thyroid nodule (not recorded which). Some clones in this sample may be carry-over from other donors' samples. The CDR3 runs from the conserved cysteine through the conserved F or W. D genes are given only for firm matches. Clone size appears in some rows only: once, few, many, or a class for an expanded clone.

TRBV5-1	.	.	TRBJ1-6	CASSLVAVNSPLHF	TGCGCCAGCAGCTTGGTTGCAGTAAATTCACCCCTCCACTTT
TRBV20-1	.	many	TRBJ2-5	CSARESGAGQYF	TGCAGTGCTAGAGAGTCAGGGGCTGGCCAGTACTTC
TRBV28	.	few	TRBJ2-5	CATTTRLQTQYF	TGTGCCACTACTACTAGATTACAGACCCAGTACTTC
TRBV28	TRBD1	.	TRBJ1-6	CASSLVQGANNSPLHF	TGTGCCAGCAGTTTGGTACAGGGGGCGAATAATTCACCCCTCCACTTT
TRBV11-3	.	.	TRBJ1-5	CASSADSFVNQPQHF	TGTGCCAGCAGCGCGGACAGCTTTGTCAATCAGCCCCAGCATTTT
TRBV20-1	TRBD1	medium-sized	TRBJ2-1	CSGNRGPEQFF	TGCAGTGGCAACAGGGGTCCTGAGCAGTTCTTC
TRBV12-3/TRBV12-4	.	medium-sized	TRBJ2-7	CASSGSYEQYF	TGTGCCAGCAGTGGTTCCTACGAGCAGTACTTC
TRBV6-5	TRBD1	.	TRBJ1-6	CASSSQTGGSPLHF	TGTGCCAGCAGTTCCCAGACAGGGGGTTCACCCCTCCACTTT
TRBV6-2/TRBV6-3	TRBD1	medium-sized	TRBJ1-5	CASSKDRGYSNQPQHF	TGTGCCAGCAGTAAGGACAGGGGGTATAGCAATCAGCCCCAGCATTTT
TRBV28	TRBD1	medium-sized	TRBJ1-1	CASSSLTGGAEKAFF	TGTGCCAGCAGTTCATTGACAGGGGGCGCAGAGAAAGCTTTCTTT
TRBV9	TRBD2	many	TRBJ2-3	CASSVGGGSSTDTQYF	TGTGCCAGCAGCGTAGGGGGGGGGTCTAGCACAGATACGCAGTATTTT
TRBV11-2	TRBD2	.	TRBJ2-3	CASSGLAGLTDTQYF	TGTGCCAGCAGCGGACTAGCGGGCTTGACAGATACGCAGTATTTT
TRBV4-2	.	.	TRBJ2-5	CASSQVSGPIGETQYF	TGTGCCAGCAGCCAAGTTTCGGGCCCCATTGGAGAGACCCAGTACTTC
TRBV6-5	.	few	TRBJ2-6	CASSPPSSGSSGANVLTF	TGTGCCAGCAGCCCTCCCTCCTCGGGGAGCTCTGGGGCCAACGTCCTGACTTTC
TRBV27	TRBD1	.	TRBJ2-6	CASSLYPPTGKHSSGANVLTF	TGTGCCAGCAGTTTATACCCCCCGACAGGGAAGCACTCCTCTGGGGCCAACGTCCTGACTTTC
TRBV6-1	.	few	TRBJ2-3	CASSFALADTQYF	TGTGCCAGCAGTTTCGCTCTCGCAGATACGCAGTATTTT
TRBV6-1	TRBD1	few	TRBJ2-1	CASSGGQEHNEQFF	TGTGCCAGCAGTGGGGGACAGGAACACAATGAGCAGTTCTTC
TRBV5-1	TRBD2	.	TRBJ2-7	CASSSREVMAYEQYF	TGCGCCAGCAGCTCCCGGGAGGTAATGGCCTACGAGCAGTACTTC
TRBV14	.	.	TRBJ1-2	CASSARGLQGWYGYTF	TGTGCCAGCAGCGCCAGGGGCCTTCAGGGGTGGTATGGCTACACCTTC
TRBV4-1	TRBD1	many	TRBJ2-2	CASSQGTVKEELFF	TGCGCCAGCAGCCAGGGGACAGTCAAGGAGGAGCTGTTTTTT
TRBV7-3	.	.	TRBJ2-1	CASSLGAGAGQFF	TGTGCCAGCAGCTTAGGGGCAGGGGCCGGGCAGTTCTTC
TRBV19	TRBD1	many	TRBJ2-2	CASSPRTGETGELFF	TGTGCCAGTAGTCCCCGGACAGGGGAAACCGGGGAGCTGTTTTTT
TRBV6-1	.	medium-sized	TRBJ1-3	CASSEAGTGGNTIYF	TGTGCCAGCAGTGAAGCGGGGACTGGCGGTAACACCATATATTTT
TRBV6-1	.	.	TRBJ2-1	CASRGGDSYNEQFF	TGTGCCAGCAGGGGAGGCGACTCCTACAATGAGCAGTTCTTC
TRBV28	.	medium-sized	TRBJ2-7	CASSPPRDSGEQYF	TGTGCCAGCAGTCCGCCCCGGGACTCGGGGGAGCAGTACTTC
TRBV28	.	few	TRBJ2-7	CASSEMSSDEQYF	TGTGCCAGCAGTGAGATGAGTAGTGACGAGCAGTACTTC
TRBV6-5	.	few	TRBJ1-2	CASSSVEGLFAGEGYTF	TGTGCCAGCAGTTCGGTAGAGGGCCTTTTTGCGGGGGAAGGCTACACCTTC
TRBV20-1	TRBD1	many	TRBJ1-2	CSAWDRDYGYAF	TGCAGTGCTTGGGACAGGGACTATGGCTACGCCTTC
TRBV7-3	.	.	TRBJ2-7	CASSLLPVTVSYEQYF	TGTGCCAGCAGCTTACTACCGGTGACAGTCTCCTACGAGCAGTACTTC
TRBV28	TRBD2	medium-sized	TRBJ2-7	CASSLRTRSYEQYF	TGTGCCAGCAGTTTACGGACTAGATCCTACGAGCAGTACTTC
TRBV28	.	few	TRBJ1-2	CASYRHLYGYTF	TGTGCCAGCTACCGCCACCTCTATGGCTACACCTTC
TRBV29-1	TRBD2	once	TRBJ2-5	CSVVPRGGGMETQYF	TGCAGCGTTGTCCCGCGGGGGGGCGGGATGGAGACCCAGTACTTC
TRBV28	.	.	TRBJ1-2	CASKVRVYGYTF	TGTGCCAGCAAAGTCCGAGTTTATGGCTACACCTTC
TRBV2	TRBD2	few	TRBJ2-1	CASSESGLAVYEQFF	TGTGCCAGCAGTGAGTCGGGACTAGCGGTCTATGAGCAGTTCTTC
TRBV30	.	few	TRBJ2-1	CAWSVGQGCGDEQFF	TGTGCCTGGAGTGTAGGTCAGGGGTGTGGGGATGAGCAGTTCTTC
TRBV9	TRBD2	many	TRBJ2-1	CASSVGRLAGGIYEQFF	TGTGCCAGCAGCGTAGGAAGGCTAGCGGGGGGGATCTATGAGCAGTTCTTC
TRBV11-2	.	.	TRBJ1-2	CASSLILRGLRGYTF	TGTGCCAGCAGCTTAATCCTTCGGGGGCTCCGAGGCTACACCTTC
TRBV27	.	medium-sized	TRBJ2-2	CASTSNTGELFF	TGTGCCAGCACCTCGAACACCGGGGAGCTGTTTTTT
TRBV10-2	TRBD1	many	TRBJ2-5	CASSEPGTGQETQYF	TGCGCCAGCAGTGAGCCGGGGACAGGGCAAGAGACCCAGTACTTC
TRBV20-1	.	many	TRBJ1-1	CSARRGGEAFF	TGCAGTGCTAGAAGGGGGGGTGAAGCTTTCTTT
TRBV7-3	.	many	TRBJ1-1	CASSLGSGMGTEAFF	TGTGCCAGCAGCTTAGGATCAGGGATGGGAACTGAAGCTTTCTTT
TRBV3-1	.	once	TRBJ1-2	CASSRLLQGGGYGYTF	TGTGCCAGCAGCCGTTTACTACAGGGAGGTGGCTATGGCTACACCTTC
TRBV6-1	.	.	TRBJ2-1	CASRGGYNEQFF	TGTGCCAGCAGGGGAGGATACAATGAGCAGTTCTTC
TRBV6-1	.	.	TRBJ2-2	CASSESPGTGELFF	TGTGCCAGCAGTGAATCTCCGGGCACCGGGGAGCTGTTTTTT
TRBV19	.	many	TRBJ1-2	CASSIDYGYTF	TGTGCCAGTAGTATTGACTATGGCTACACCTTC
TRBV7-3	TRBD2	.	TRBJ2-1	CASSLAGVNDEQFF	TGTGCCAGCAGCTTAGCGGGAGTAAATGATGAGCAGTTCTTC
TRBV20-1	.	many	TRBJ2-1	CSARVGSNEQFF	TGCAGTGCTAGAGTGGGTAGCAACGAGCAGTTCTTC
TRBV11-2	TRBD2	once	TRBJ2-2	CASSLRSTSGRADWGELFF	TGTGCCAGCAGCTTAAGATCGACTAGCGGGAGGGCCGATTGGGGGGAGCTGTTTTTT
TRBV5-1	TRBD2	.	TRBJ2-7	CASAGEYEQYF	TGCGCCAGCGCGGGGGAATACGAGCAGTACTTC